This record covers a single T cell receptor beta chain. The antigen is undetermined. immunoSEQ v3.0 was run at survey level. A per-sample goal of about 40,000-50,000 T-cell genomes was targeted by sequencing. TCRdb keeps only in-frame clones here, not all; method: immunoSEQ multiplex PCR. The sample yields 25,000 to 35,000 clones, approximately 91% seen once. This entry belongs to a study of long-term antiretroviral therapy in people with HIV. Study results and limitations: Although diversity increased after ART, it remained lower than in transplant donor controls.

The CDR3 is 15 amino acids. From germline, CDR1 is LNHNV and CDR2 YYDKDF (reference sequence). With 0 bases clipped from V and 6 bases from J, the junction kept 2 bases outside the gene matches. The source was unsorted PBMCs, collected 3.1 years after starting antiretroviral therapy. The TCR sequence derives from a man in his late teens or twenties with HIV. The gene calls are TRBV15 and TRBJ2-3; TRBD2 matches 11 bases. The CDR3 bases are TGTGCCACCAGCAGAGATTTAGCGGGAGGGGATACGCAGTATTTT. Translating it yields CATSRDLAGGDTQYF.